Included here is one T cell receptor beta chain sequence, with context. This sample was included in a study of T cell changes during pregnancy in multiple sclerosis. Data came from immunoSEQ multiplex PCR; TCRdb stores just in-frame clones and leaves some out. The sample has 45,000 to 70,000 clones, approximately 90% seen once; the top ten hold less than 3.5%. The length of the CDR3 is 13 residues. V shed 8 bases, J shed 5 bases, and the junction held 8 bases outside the gene matches. Germline V gene data show CDR1 as LNHNV and CDR2 as YYDKDF (reference sequence). This specimen consisted of peripheral blood, obtained in the third trimester of pregnancy. The chain employs TRBV15 and TRBJ2-5; TRBD2 matches 7 bases. The clonotype originates from a female donor in good health, enrolled as a control in a pregnancy study. CDR3: CATGLVKLETQYF. In DNA form, the CDR3 reads TGTGCCACCGGACTAGTTAAACTGGAGACCCAGTACTTC.